These 17 T cell receptor beta chains were all obtained from the same sample, sequenced in a study of tumor-infiltrating lymphocytes in primary liver carcinoma. From approximately 0.5 ug of total RNA, TCR beta-specific cDNA was reverse-transcribed using a constant-region primer. Modified slightly, ARM-PCR produced TCR beta libraries over three nested multiplex PCR rounds. The study ran its first two PCR rounds for nine to eleven cycles each, using TRBV1-TRBV30 forward primers and a C-beta reverse primer. TCRdb reprocessed the multiplex PCR reads with MiXCR, giving one entry per CDR3 protein. The sample lists about 99,000 distinct CDR3 sequences, more than 60% occurring once. Taking about 18-31 mg of unsorted bulk tissue, the authors co-extracted RNA and DNA. Sequencing input: liver tumor tissue from sampling region 5. As for subset: tumor region T5, tumor centre. These receptors all come from a woman aged 60-75 years with primary liver carcinoma and hepatitis B virus infection.

In the case of this clonotype: A read error may account for a junction end that differs from germline. The CDR3 nucleotides are TGTGCCAGTCGACAGGGGAGGAAAGAGACCCAGCACTTC. Amino acid sequence: CASRQGRKETQHF. The chain links TRBV28 to TRBJ2-5; 8 bases map to TRBD1. The CDR3 covers 13 residues. Germline values: CDR1 MDHEN, CDR2 SYDVKM.

In DNA, the CDR3 is TGTGCCACCGGCCTAGCGGGAGGCATCACGGGGGAGCTGTTTTTT. This codes for CATGLAGGITGELFF. V usage is TRBV10-3 and J usage is TRBJ2-2; 11 bases align to TRBD2. CDR1 is ENHRY and CDR2 is SYGVKD in the germline V gene. This CDR3 has 15 residues. The J segment lost 8 bases and the V segment lost 10 bases, leaving 12 bases of the junction unmatched.

Concerning this clonotype itself: A read error may explain this, as a much larger clone is one base away. The chain couples TRBV7-9 to TRBJ2-1; possible D gene TRBD1, 5 bases. V was clipped by 5 bases and J by 12 bases, with 11 bases between them. The CDR3 covers 11 residues. Germline assignment: CDR1 SEHNR and CDR2 FQNEAQ (reference sequence). This CDR3 is CASSPDQGQFF. DNA of the CDR3: TGTGCCAGCAGCCCTGATCAGGGGCAGTTCTTC. The variable domain in full, with the rest retrieved from reference TRBV7-9 and TRBJ2-1, is DTGVSQNPRHKITKRGQNVTFRCDPISEHNRLYWYRQTLGQGPEFLTYFQNEAQLEKSRLLSDRFSAERPKGSFSTLEIQRTEQGDSAMYLCASSPDQGQFFGPGTRLTVL.

The table lists this clonotype with a few counts. V is TRBV12-3 or TRBV12-4 and J is TRBJ2-1; 9 nucleotides align to TRBD2. The CDR3 contains 15 residues. V dropped 7 bases and J dropped 5; count of bases not matched to a gene: 9. CDR3 in amino acids: CASKTGTSRDNEQFF. Here the CDR3 DNA reads TGTGCCAGCAAGACCGGGACTAGCAGAGACAATGAGCAGTTCTTC.

This clonotype was counted many times. V and J are TRBV4-2 and TRBJ2-1; 9 bases align to TRBD2. Per the germline V gene, CDR1 is LGHNA and CDR2 is YNFKEQ. V was pared by 0 bases and J by 4 bases, with 7 bases of the junction left unmatched. This CDR3 is 17 amino acids long. As DNA, the CDR3 is TGTGCCAGCAGCCAAGAAGGTGGTAGCGGGAGTTACAATGAGCAGTTCTTC. Translation: CASSQEGGSGSYNEQFF.

With regard to this clonotype: The CDR3 does not end in the conserved phenylalanine or tryptophan, so this is likely a read error. J is TRBJ2-7 and V is TRBV6-6; D gene ambiguous. This CDR3 contains 12 residues. CDR1 is MNHNY and CDR2 is SVGAGI in the germline V gene (reference sequence). CDR3: CASSSVSYEQYS. The CDR3 DNA reads as TGTGCCAGTAGTTCAGTCTCCTACGAGCAGTACTCC.

As concerns this clonotype: Germline and junction disagree at one end, which may indicate a read error. V usage is TRBV11-2 and J usage is TRBJ2-1; TRBD1 might be the D (6 bases). CDR1 SGHAT and CDR2 FQNNGV come from the germline V gene. The CDR3 totals 15 residues. The CDR3 protein is CTSSLPGLWDNDHFF. In DNA, the CDR3 is TGTACCAGCAGCTTGCCGGGATTATGGGACAATGACCACTTCTTC.

Of note for this clonotype: With a much larger clone just one base away, this may be a read error. The V call is TRBV28, the J call TRBJ1-2, with TRBD1 matching 11 bases. The trim removed 8 bases at V and 4 bases at J, leaving 6 bases unmatched. The germline V gene has CDR1 MDHEN and CDR2 SYDVKM. The CDR3 is made up of 14 amino acids. The CDR3 reads CASGWGTGGYGYTF. CDR3 bases: TGTGCCAGCGGCTGGGGGACAGGGGGCTATGGCTACACCTTC.

V gene TRBV6-1 combines with J gene TRBJ1-3, with D unresolved. V lost 2 bases and J lost 0, with 8 bases in between. Germline CDR1 reads MNHNS; CDR2 reads SASEGT. The CDR3 extends over 15 amino acids. For the CDR3, the DNA is TGTGCCAGCAGTGAAAAGGTGACCTCTGGAAACACCATATATTTT. The encoded protein is CASSEKVTSGNTIYF.

The table lists this clonotype with many counts. The chain couples TRBV4-1 to TRBJ2-7; D is undetermined. Germline CDR1 MGHRA, CDR2 YSYEKL. This CDR3 is built from 15 residues. Trimming stripped 4 bases from V and 2 bases from J, with 15 bases between. The CDR3: CASSPLERVTYEQYF. In DNA, the CDR3 is TGCGCCAGCAGCCCCCTAGAAAGGGTTACCTACGAGCAGTACTTC.

As concerns this clonotype: A much larger clone lies one base from this, so it may be a read error. This chain uses TRBV5-4 with TRBJ1-1; a weak D match, TRBD1 (5 bases). In germline, CDR1 is SGHNT, CDR2 YYREEE (reference sequence). The CDR3 is made up of 15 amino acids. V dropped 6 bases and J dropped 4 bases, with 19 bases sitting between them. The CDR3 protein is CASNWPGGPGTEAFF. The CDR3 DNA reads TGTGCCAGCAACTGGCCCGGGGGACCGGGCACTGAAGCTTTCTTT. Filled out from reference TRBV5-4 and TRBJ1-1, the complete variable domain reads ETGVTQSPTHLIKTRGQQVTLRCSSQSGHNTVSWYQQALGQGPQFIFQYYREEENGRGNFPPRFSGLQFPNYSSELNVNALELDDSALYLCASNWPGGPGTEAFFGQGTRLTVV.

The chain is built from TRBV15 and TRBJ1-5, with D possibly TRBD1 on 5 matching bases. Per the germline V gene, CDR1 is LNHNV and CDR2 is YYDKDF (reference sequence). CDR3 length: 15 amino acids. V lost 3 bases, J lost 1 base, and 10 bases lay in between. This CDR3 is CATSSVRGSNQPQHF. CDR3 DNA: TGTGCCACCAGCAGCGTAAGGGGCAGCAATCAGCCCCAGCATTTT.

Remarks on this clonotype: A much larger clone sits a single nucleotide away, making a read error possible. The chain links TRBV7-8 to TRBJ2-5; tentatively, D is TRBD2 (7 bases). Germline CDR1 SGHVS, CDR2 FQNEAQ. V was shortened by 5 bases and J by 5 bases, with 21 bases between the two germline ends. The CDR3 is 16 amino acids. The CDR3 is CASSPPGRGPHETQYF. The CDR3 region has the DNA TGTGCCAGCAGCCCCCCGGGGCGGGGGCCTCATGAGACCCAGTACTTC. Full variable domain (missing parts from reference TRBV7-8 and TRBJ2-5): GAGVSQSPRYKVAKRGQDVALRCDPISGHVSLFWYQQALGQGPEFLTYFQNEAQLDKSGLPSDRFFAERPEGSVSTLKIQRTQQEDSAVYLCASSPPGRGPHETQYFGPGTRLLVL.

In DNA, the CDR3 is TGTGCCAGCAGCAGGAGACTAACGGGAGAGTCGGGGGATGAGCAGTTCTTC. Protein sequence: CASSRRLTGESGDEQFF. The rearrangement joins TRBV11-2 to TRBJ2-1, with D possibly matching TRBD2 (6 bases). The CDR3 runs to 17 residues. V lost 5 bases and J 8 bases, leaving 25 bases between the germline ends. The V gene's germline CDR1 is SGHAT and CDR2 FQNNGV.

This clonotype is deemed large. This chain connects TRBV11-2 to TRBJ2-4; possible D gene TRBD2, 6 bases. CDR1 is SGHAT and CDR2 is FQNNGV in the germline V gene. There are 14 residues in the CDR3. V gave up 3 bases and J gave up 4 bases, with 10 bases separating them. CDR3 residues: CASSLAGPKNIQYF. CDR3 bases: TGTGCCAGCAGCTTGGCGGGACCGAAAAACATTCAGTACTTC.

As to this clonotype: No DNA is shown, since the ends of the CDR3 on it are uncertain; the CDR3 is the one TCRdb lists. The chain employs TRBV29-1 and TRBJ2-5; the table calls TRBD1, which could not be checked here. The germline V gene encodes CDR1 SQVTM and CDR2 ANQGSEA. The CDR3 is 15 amino acids in total, end residues counted. The CDR3 is CSVGSGTGGLEIQYF.

Comments on this clonotype: The missing conserved phenylalanine or tryptophan at the end of this CDR3 makes a read error likely. CDR3 sequence: CTSSPPQRPTGELFY. CDR3 DNA sequence: TGTACCAGCAGCCCTCCGCAAAGACCGACCGGGGAGCTGTTTTAT. This chain joins TRBV11-2 and TRBJ2-2; D unresolved. The CDR3 has 15 residues. Germline CDR1 and CDR2: SGHAT and FQNNGV.